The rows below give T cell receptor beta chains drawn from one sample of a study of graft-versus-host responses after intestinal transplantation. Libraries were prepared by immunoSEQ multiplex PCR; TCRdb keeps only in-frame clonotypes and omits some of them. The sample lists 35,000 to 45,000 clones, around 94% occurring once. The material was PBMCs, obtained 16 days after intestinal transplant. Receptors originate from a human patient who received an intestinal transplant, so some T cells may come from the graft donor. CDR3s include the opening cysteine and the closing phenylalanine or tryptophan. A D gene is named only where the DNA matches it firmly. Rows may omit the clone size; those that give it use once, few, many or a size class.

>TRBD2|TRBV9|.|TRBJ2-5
TGTGCCAGCAGCCCCAGACTAGCGGGGCAAGAGACCCAGTACTTC
CASSPRLAGQETQYF
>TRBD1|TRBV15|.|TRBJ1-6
TGTGCCACCAGCAGTGCAGGATTCCCAAGTAGGACAGGGGGTTCTTATTCACCCCTCCACTTT
CATSSAGFPSRTGGSYSPLHF
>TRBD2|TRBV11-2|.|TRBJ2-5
TGTGCCAGCAGAACCCTAGCGGGAGAAAGTGGGATTTGGGAGACCCAGTACTTC
CASRTLAGESGIWETQYF
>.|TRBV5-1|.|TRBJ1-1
TGCGCCAGCAGCTTGGAGGTACCCACTGAAGCTTTCTTT
CASSLEVPTEAFF
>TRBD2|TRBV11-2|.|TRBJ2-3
TGTGCCAGCAGCTTGGCGGGAGACACAGATACGCAGTATTTT
CASSLAGDTDTQYF
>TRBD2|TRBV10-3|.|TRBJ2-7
TGTGCCATCCAGCGGGAGAAGGGCGAGCAGTACTTC
CAIQREKGEQYF
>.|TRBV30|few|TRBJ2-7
TGTGCCTGGAGTAAGGGTGCTCCTCCGTCCTCGGAGCAGTACTTC
CAWSKGAPPSSEQYF
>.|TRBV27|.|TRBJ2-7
TGTGCCAGCAGTTTAGGGGGCTCCTACGAGCAGTACTTC
CASSLGGSYEQYF
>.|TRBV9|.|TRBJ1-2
TGTGCCAGCAGCCACACTCAAGCGGGGGGGGTCGGTGGCTACACCTTC
CASSHTQAGGVGGYTF
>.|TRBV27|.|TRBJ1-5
TGTGCCAGCCGAAAAGTCTATAGCAATCAGCCCCAGCATTTT
CASRKVYSNQPQHF
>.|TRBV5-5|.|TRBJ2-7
TGTGCCAGCAGCCCTATAAGACTCGTATTCTCCTACGAGCAGTACTTC
CASSPIRLVFSYEQYF
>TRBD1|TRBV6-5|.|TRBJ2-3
TGTGCCAGCAGCCACGGACAGGGGGCAACAGATACGCAGTATTTT
CASSHGQGATDTQYF
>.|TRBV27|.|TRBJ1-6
TGTGCCAGCAGTCCACCATCTCCGGACAGTCTTGGTAATTCACCCCTCCACTTT
CASSPPSPDSLGNSPLHF
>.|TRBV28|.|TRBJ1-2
TGTGCCAGCAGTTTGGTCCAGGGGTCCTATGGCTACACCTTC
CASSLVQGSYGYTF
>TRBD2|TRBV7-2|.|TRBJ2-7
TGTGCCAGCAGCCCTTTTGGTAGCGGGAGCTTGATAGGCGAGCAGTACTTC
CASSPFGSGSLIGEQYF
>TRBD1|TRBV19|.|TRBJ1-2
TGTGCCAGTAGTTTCAACAGGGGGCGAAGGTATGGCTACACCTTC
CASSFNRGRRYGYTF
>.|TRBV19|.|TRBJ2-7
TGTGCCAGTAGTCTCGGAGGGTTTGATTCCGAGCAGTACTTC
CASSLGGFDSEQYF
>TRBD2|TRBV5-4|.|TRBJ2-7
TGTGCCAGCAGCCGGGAAGCGGGAGAGACCTACGAGCAGTACTTC
CASSREAGETYEQYF
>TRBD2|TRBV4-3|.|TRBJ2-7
TGCGCCAGCAGCCAAGGCGGAGCGGGAGGGCCGTACGAGCAGTACTTC
CASSQGGAGGPYEQYF
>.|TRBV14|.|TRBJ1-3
TGTGCCGGCAGCCAAGTTGTGAGTCCTGCAAACACCATATATTTT
CAGSQVVSPANTIYF
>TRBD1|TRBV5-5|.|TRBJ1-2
TGTGCCAGCAGCTTGAGGACAGGGGATGGCTACACCTTC
CASSLRTGDGYTF
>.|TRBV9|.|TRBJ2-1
TGTGCCAGCAGCCCAGGGGCGGGGGACGTCTACAATGAGCAGTTCTTC
CASSPGAGDVYNEQFF
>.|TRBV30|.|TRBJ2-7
TGTGCCTGGAGGGGGCAAAGGCAGGGGCGAAACTACGAGCAGTACTTC
CAWRGQRQGRNYEQYF
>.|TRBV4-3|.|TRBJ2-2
TGCGCCAGCAGCCAAGGCCGGGGTCGCGCCGGGGAGCTGTTTTTT
CASSQGRGRAGELFF
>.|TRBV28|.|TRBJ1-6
TGTGCCAGCAGCTCGCCCGGGAGTAATTCACCCCTCCACTTT
CASSSPGSNSPLHF
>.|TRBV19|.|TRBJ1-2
TGTGCCAGTAGTATGGCGGCTAACTATGGCTACACCTTC
CASSMAANYGYTF